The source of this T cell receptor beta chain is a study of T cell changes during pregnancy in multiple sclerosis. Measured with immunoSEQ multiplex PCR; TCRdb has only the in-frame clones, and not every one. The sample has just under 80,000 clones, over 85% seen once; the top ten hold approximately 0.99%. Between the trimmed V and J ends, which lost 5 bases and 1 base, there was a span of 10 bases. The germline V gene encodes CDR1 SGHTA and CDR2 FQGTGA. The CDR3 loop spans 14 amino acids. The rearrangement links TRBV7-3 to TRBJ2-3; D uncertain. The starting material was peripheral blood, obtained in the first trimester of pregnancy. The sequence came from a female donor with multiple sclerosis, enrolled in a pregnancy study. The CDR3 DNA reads TGTGCCAGCAGCCCTCAGGCTGGCACAGATACGCAGTATTTT. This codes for CASSPQAGTDTQYF.